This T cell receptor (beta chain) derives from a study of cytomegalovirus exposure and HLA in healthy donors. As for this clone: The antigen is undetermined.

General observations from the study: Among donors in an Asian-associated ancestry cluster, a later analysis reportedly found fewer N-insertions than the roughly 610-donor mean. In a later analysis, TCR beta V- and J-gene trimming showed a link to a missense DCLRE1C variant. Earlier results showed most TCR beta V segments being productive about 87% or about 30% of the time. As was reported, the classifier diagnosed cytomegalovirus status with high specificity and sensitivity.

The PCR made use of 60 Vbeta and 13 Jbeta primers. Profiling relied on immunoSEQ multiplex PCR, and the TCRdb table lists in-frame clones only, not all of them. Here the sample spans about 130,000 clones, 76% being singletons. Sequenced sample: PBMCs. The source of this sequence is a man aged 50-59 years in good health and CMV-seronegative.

The CDR3: CASSLERDRVVEQYF. The CDR3 DNA follows: TGTGCCAGCAGCTTAGAACGGGACAGGGTAGTCGAGCAGTACTTC. This rearrangement joins TRBV7-9 to TRBJ2-7; 9 bases are shared with TRBD1. The CDR3 loop spans 15 amino acids. J was trimmed by 6 bases and V by 1 base; bases with no gene match: 7. Germline CDR1 SEHNR, CDR2 FQNEAQ (reference sequence).